These 28 T cell receptor beta chains share one sample of origin, sequenced in a study of T cell changes during pregnancy in multiple sclerosis. TCRdb's table, derived via immunoSEQ multiplex PCR, lists solely in-frame clones and lacks some. The table shows about 92,000 clones, with about 92% occurring only once. Material: peripheral blood, obtained in the first trimester of pregnancy. Receptor source: a female donor with multiple sclerosis, enrolled in a pregnancy study.

The chain has TRBV5-4 and TRBJ2-1, with 10 nucleotides matching TRBD2. Germline lookup yields CDR1 SGHNT and CDR2 YYREEE (reference sequence). The length of the CDR3 is 15 residues. Trimming cost V 2 bases and J 6 bases; bases outside gene matches: 5. The CDR3, as DNA: TGTGCCAGCAGCTTCGGTCTAGCGGGAGCCAATGAGCAGTTCTTC. Its protein is CASSFGLAGANEQFF.

J is TRBJ2-7 and V is TRBV27; 8 nucleotides align to TRBD2. CDR3 size: 15 residues. Germline V lookup: CDR1 MNHEY, CDR2 SMNVEV (reference sequence). The trim removed 3 bases at V and 2 bases at J, leaving 6 bases unmatched. Here the CDR3 DNA reads TGTGCCAGCAGTTTTGGGGGACTAGGGGCCTACGAGCAGTACTTC. Its translation: CASSFGGLGAYEQYF.

The chain employs TRBV23-1 and TRBJ2-1; TRBD1 matches at 7 bases. TRBV23-1 is an open reading frame whose function is uncertain. Unmatched junction bases numbered 10, after V lost 1 base and J lost 4 bases. CDR3 length: 17 amino acids. CDR3 in DNA: TGCGCCAGCAGTCAATTTCGGCGACAGGGACCATACAATGAGCAGTTCTTC. It codes for CASSQFRRQGPYNEQFF.

The chain couples TRBV28 to TRBJ2-7, with 7 positions matching TRBD2. Unmatched junction bases numbered 8, after V lost 5 bases and J lost 4 bases. CDR3 size: 14 residues. Germline loops: CDR1 MDHEN, CDR2 SYDVKM. The CDR3, as DNA: TGTGCCAGCAGTCTGGGGGGGGTCGCGTACGAGCAGTACTTC. As protein: CASSLGGVAYEQYF.

The rearrangement links TRBV7-9 to TRBJ2-7, with D tentatively TRBD2 (5 bases). Germline V gene sequence: CDR1 SEHNR, CDR2 FQNEAQ (reference sequence). Trimming pared 8 bases from V and 7 bases from J, leaving 15 bases between. This CDR3 is built from 12 residues. CDR3 in DNA: TGTGCCAGCCTGAGTCGGACTGGGGAGCAGTACTTC. Translated: CASLSRTGEQYF. Full variable domain (rest looked up from reference TRBV7-9 and TRBJ2-7): DTGVSQNPRHKITKRGQNVTFRCDPISEHNRLYWYRQTLGQGPEFLTYFQNEAQLEKSRLLSDRFSAERPKGSFSTLEIQRTEQGDSAMYLCASLSRTGEQYFGPGTRLTVT.

The rearrangement links TRBV5-5 to TRBJ2-1, with D tentatively TRBD1 (5 bases). This CDR3 spans 15 amino acids. The V and J ends lost 0 bases and 1 base respectively, with 8 bases between them. Germline V gene lookup returns CDR1 SGHKS and CDR2 YYEKEE (reference sequence). CDR3 DNA sequence: TGTGCCAGCAGCTTGGAAGGGGTTTCCTACAATGAGCAGTTCTTC. Amino acids: CASSLEGVSYNEQFF.

The CDR3: CASSSRTGSYEQYF. The DNA of the CDR3 is TGCGCCAGCAGCTCCAGGACAGGGAGCTACGAGCAGTACTTC. The rearrangement links TRBV5-1 to TRBJ2-7; 8 bases are a match to TRBD1. CDR1 and CDR2 from the germline V gene are SGHRS and YFSETQ. V gave up 3 bases and J gave up 3 bases; unmatched junction bases: 5. The CDR3 is 14 amino acids.

The CDR3 region is CASSAPTDRRRGRQYF. CDR3 sequence (DNA): TGTGCCAGCAGTGCCCCGACTGACAGGCGCCGAGGGAGGCAGTATTTT. The chain has TRBV25-1 and TRBJ2-3; D might be TRBD1 (6 bases). V lost 4 bases, J lost 11 bases, and 25 bases lay in between. Germline assignment: CDR1 MGHDK and CDR2 SYGVNS. The CDR3 covers 16 residues.

The genes are TRBV2 and TRBJ2-2, with D possibly TRBD1 on 6 matching bases. From germline, CDR1 is SNHLY and CDR2 FYNNEI. This CDR3 region has 15 residues. The V gene lost 6 bases and the J gene lost 4 bases, with 15 bases spanning the gap. The CDR3 protein is CASSVLGQSTGELFF. In nucleotides, the CDR3 is TGTGCCAGCAGCGTTCTTGGACAGAGCACCGGGGAGCTGTTTTTT. Variable domain in full (rest from reference TRBV2 and TRBJ2-2): EPEVTQTPSHQVTQMGQEVILRCVPISNHLYFYWYRQILGQKVEFLVSFYNNEISEKSEIFDDQFSVERPDGSNFTLKIRSTKLEDSAMYFCASSVLGQSTGELFFGEGSRLTVL.

V is TRBV19 and J is TRBJ2-7; possibly TRBD2 for D (6 bases). Germline loops: CDR1 LNHDA, CDR2 SQIVND (reference sequence). V was clipped by 4 bases and J by 3 bases, with 16 bases between them. The CDR3 has 15 residues. CDR3 in amino acids: CASSTDAGSGYEQYF. The CDR3 bases are TGTGCCAGTAGTACGGACGCGGGGTCGGGCTACGAGCAGTACTTC.

The rearrangement uses TRBV2 and TRBJ2-3; possible D gene TRBD2, 7 bases. The V and J ends lost 3 bases and 10 bases respectively, with 23 bases between them. The CDR3 is made up of 16 amino acids. Germline values: CDR1 SNHLY, CDR2 FYNNEI. The CDR3 DNA sequence: TGTGCCAGCAGTGATCTGGGGGGGCTAGCACCCGAGTCGCAGTATTTT. Translation: CASSDLGGLAPESQYF. Complete variable domain (other parts from reference TRBV2 and TRBJ2-3): EPEVTQTPSHQVTQMGQEVILRCVPISNHLYFYWYRQILGQKVEFLVSFYNNEISEKSEIFDDQFSVERPDGSNFTLKIRSTKLEDSAMYFCASSDLGGLAPESQYFGPGTRLTVL.

The CDR3 DNA reads as TGTGCCAGTAACCGTCAGGGGACGACTTTCTTT. Encoded protein: CASNRQGTTFF. The chain is built from TRBV19 and TRBJ1-1, with D perhaps TRBD1 (6 bases). V was cut by 7 bases and J by 12 bases, with 15 bases left in between. The CDR3 contains 11 residues. Germline CDR1 reads LNHDA; CDR2 reads SQIVND (reference sequence).

The chain employs TRBV13 and TRBJ2-7, with 12 bases fitting TRBD2. This CDR3 has 15 amino acids. Germline V lookup: CDR1 PRHDT, CDR2 FYEKMQ (reference sequence). V trimming: 5 bases; J trimming: 0 bases; junction bases outside the gene matches: 2. CDR3 protein: CASSTGLAGSYEQYF. CDR3 sequence (DNA): TGTGCCAGCAGCACGGGACTAGCGGGCTCCTACGAGCAGTACTTC.

The V call is TRBV7-2, the J call TRBJ1-4; 8 bases match TRBD1. This CDR3 has 19 amino acids. The J segment lost 0 bases and the V segment lost 5 bases, leaving 14 bases of the junction unmatched. The germline gives CDR1 SGHTA, CDR2 FQGNSA. This CDR3 reads CASSPRQGPNLATNEKLFF. CDR3 in DNA: TGTGCCAGCAGCCCAAGACAGGGGCCAAATCTTGCAACTAATGAAAAACTGTTTTTT.

The chain has TRBV6-5 and TRBJ2-1; TRBD2 matches 8 bases. This CDR3 comprises 15 residues. V shed 2 bases and J 7 bases; nucleotides not matched to a gene: 7. Germline lookup yields CDR1 MNHEY and CDR2 SVGAGI. The CDR3 nucleotides read TGTGCCAGCAGTTACCCGGGACTAGATACGAATGAGCAGTTCTTC. It translates to CASSYPGLDTNEQFF.

J is TRBJ2-3 and V is TRBV7-9; 8 bases are a match to TRBD1. J was trimmed by 4 bases and V by 5 bases; bases with no gene match: 8. Per germline, CDR1 SEHNR and CDR2 FQNEAQ (reference sequence). The CDR3 has 15 residues. The CDR3 loop is CASSDTGGSSDTQYF. The CDR3 DNA reads TGTGCCAGCAGCGACACAGGGGGGTCCTCAGATACGCAGTATTTT.

CDR3 loop: CASSDDRGSEPQHF. The CDR3 coding sequence is TGCGCCAGCAGCGACGACAGGGGGTCTGAGCCCCAGCATTTT. The genes are TRBV4-3 and TRBJ1-5, with 9 bases identical to TRBD1. Germline-derived CDR1 and CDR2 are LGHNA and YSLEER. The J segment lost 8 bases and the V segment lost 5 bases, leaving 7 bases of the junction unmatched. The CDR3 extends over 14 amino acids.

V and J are TRBV5-4 and TRBJ2-5; a possible D gene is TRBD1 (5 bases). From germline, CDR1 is SGHNT and CDR2 YYREEE (reference sequence). The V and J ends lost 0 bases and 4 bases respectively, with 10 bases between them. This CDR3 has 14 residues. Here the CDR3 reads CASSLDTGRETQYF. CDR3 DNA: TGTGCCAGCAGCTTGGATACAGGAAGAGAGACCCAGTACTTC. The full variable domain, in which reference TRBV5-4 and TRBJ2-5 provide the parts outside the CDR3, is ETGVTQSPTHLIKTRGQQVTLRCSSQSGHNTVSWYQQALGQGPQFIFQYYREEENGRGNFPPRFSGLQFPNYSSELNVNALELDDSALYLCASSLDTGRETQYFGPGTRLLVL.

This clone occurred once. The CDR3 spells CASSLDRSKETQYF. The CDR3 DNA is TGTGCCAGCAGCCTCGACAGGAGCAAAGAGACCCAGTACTTC. The chain employs TRBV5-4 and TRBJ2-5; D may be TRBD1 (6 bases). The CDR3 extends over 14 amino acids. Germline-derived CDR1 and CDR2 are SGHNT and YYREEE (reference sequence). The germline V and J ends were trimmed by 4 bases and 3 bases, with 13 bases remaining between them.

This clone was found once. Here the CDR3 DNA reads TGTGCCAGCAGAGGACCAACTAGCGGGAGTTTGAATGAGCAGTTCTTC. Protein: CASRGPTSGSLNEQFF. The chain is built from TRBV28 and TRBJ2-1; 11 bases align to TRBD2. The trim removed 6 bases at V and 7 bases at J, leaving 11 bases unmatched. The CDR3 has 16 amino acids. The V gene's germline CDR1 is MDHEN and CDR2 SYDVKM.

This clone was seen once. This chain uses TRBV28 with TRBJ2-5; TRBD2 aligns across 14 bases. The germline V gene encodes CDR1 MDHEN and CDR2 SYDVKM. This CDR3 comprises 16 residues. After removal of 7 bases from V and 4 bases from J, the junction contained 8 bases not matched to a gene. The CDR3 here is CASNSRTSGRRETQYF. DNA of the CDR3: TGTGCCAGCAATTCCCGGACTAGCGGGAGGAGAGAGACCCAGTACTTC.

The genes are TRBV28 and TRBJ1-1, with 7 bases matching TRBD1. CDR3 length equals 14 residues. V lost 5 bases, J lost 3 bases, and 6 bases stayed unmatched. Germline V gene lookup returns CDR1 MDHEN and CDR2 SYDVKM. DNA of the CDR3: TGTGCCAGCAGTACAGGGGAGAGATACACTGAAGCTTTCTTT. This translates into CASSTGERYTEAFF.

V is TRBV28 and J is TRBJ2-2; TRBD2 might be the D (6 bases). The CDR3 length is 15 residues. Looked up from germline, CDR1 is MDHEN and CDR2 is SYDVKM. V was trimmed by 6 bases and J by 7 bases, leaving 18 bases between them. The CDR3 is CASSPTSRASGELFF. Here the CDR3 DNA reads TGTGCCAGCAGCCCGACTAGTCGGGCCAGCGGGGAGCTGTTTTTT.

The V gene is TRBV19, the J gene TRBJ2-6; 7 nucleotides match TRBD1. CDR1 and CDR2 from the germline V gene are LNHDA and SQIVND (reference sequence). This CDR3 contains 17 residues. J gave up 1 base and V 4 bases, and 7 bases lay outside the gene matches. CDR3 bases: TGTGCCAGTAGTACAACACCAGGGGGTTCTGGGGCCAACGTCCTGACTTTC. Protein: CASSTTPGGSGANVLTF.

The rearrangement joins TRBV29-1 to TRBJ2-7; 7 nucleotides align to TRBD1. The CDR3 loop spans 13 amino acids. Germline loops: CDR1 SQVTM, CDR2 ANQGSEA. Losses at the gene ends were 6 bases for V and 5 bases for J; bases not matched to a gene: 10. The CDR3 bases are TGCAGCGTGGTTACAGGGGTAATAAACGAGCAGTACTTC. Its protein is CSVVTGVINEQYF.

This clone was detected a few times. This chain connects TRBV27 to TRBJ2-7; 8 nucleotides match TRBD2. After removal of 2 bases from V and 5 bases from J, the junction contained 14 bases not matched to a gene. The V gene's germline CDR1 is MNHEY and CDR2 SMNVEV (reference sequence). CDR3 length: 17 amino acids. CDR3 region: CASSLTAPSGSTNEQYF. The DNA of the CDR3 is TGTGCCAGCAGTTTAACTGCGCCCAGCGGGAGCACCAACGAGCAGTACTTC.

In its sample, this clone was seen once. The genes are TRBV5-1 and TRBJ2-7; TRBD1 matches 7 bases. The length of the CDR3 is 16 residues. Losses at the gene ends were 1 base for V and 0 bases for J; bases not matched to a gene: 7. Germline CDR1 SGHRS, CDR2 YFSETQ. The DNA for the CDR3 is TGCGCCAGCAGCTTGACAGGGGCCCTTGGCTCCTACGAGCAGTACTTC. Its translation is CASSLTGALGSYEQYF.

The chain is built from TRBV6-1 and TRBJ2-1; a possible D gene is TRBD2 (6 bases). Germline values: CDR1 MNHNS, CDR2 SASEGT. With 4 bases removed from V and 6 bases from J, the gap between germline ends came to 16 bases. This CDR3 region has 15 residues. For the CDR3, the DNA is TGTGCCAGCAGTGCCACGGAGGCGGGATCCAATGAGCAGTTCTTC. Its protein is CASSATEAGSNEQFF.